This TCR beta chain was recorded in a study of CD8 T cells in ankylosing spondylitis. V was pared by 0 bases and J by 5 bases, with 17 bases between. CDR3 length: 16 residues. CDR1 is SGDLS and CDR2 is YYNGEE in the germline V gene. TCRdb called the 5' RACE reads again in MiXCR, with one record for every CDR3 protein. Found here are 250,000 to 400,000 distinct CDR3 sequences, 9.5% to 13% of them singletons; the top ten hold roughly 9.1%. The rearrangement joins TRBV9 to TRBJ2-5, with D perhaps TRBD2 (6 bases). The source material was blood, either unsorted or a sorted T cell fraction (not recorded which). The source of this sequence is a female donor with ankylosing spondylitis or in good health (not recorded which). The CDR3 reads CASSVGTTLVRETQYF. CDR3 DNA sequence: TGTGCCAGCAGCGTAGGGACTACTCTGGTCCGGGAGACCCAGTACTTC.